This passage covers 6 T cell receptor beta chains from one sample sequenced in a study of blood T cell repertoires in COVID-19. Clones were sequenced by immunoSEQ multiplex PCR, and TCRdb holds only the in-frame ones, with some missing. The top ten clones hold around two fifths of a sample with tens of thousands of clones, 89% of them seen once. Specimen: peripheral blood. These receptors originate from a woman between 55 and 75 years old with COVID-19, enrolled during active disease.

Written as DNA, the CDR3 is TGTGCCAGCAGCCCCGGGACACCCTCATGGACCCAGTACTTC. Translating it yields CASSPGTPSWTQYF. The chain has TRBV6-2 or TRBV6-3 and TRBJ2-5; the D gene is possibly TRBD1 (6 bases). Germline CDR1 MNHEY, CDR2 SVGEGT. Trimming left V 6 bases short and J 7 bases short, with 18 bases between. The CDR3 runs 14 residues.

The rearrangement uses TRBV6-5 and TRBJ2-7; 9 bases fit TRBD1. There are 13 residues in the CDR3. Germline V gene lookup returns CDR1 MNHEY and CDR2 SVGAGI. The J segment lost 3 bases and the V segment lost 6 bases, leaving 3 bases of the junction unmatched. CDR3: CASSSGQGYEQYF. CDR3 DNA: TGTGCCAGCAGCTCGGGACAGGGCTACGAGCAGTACTTC.

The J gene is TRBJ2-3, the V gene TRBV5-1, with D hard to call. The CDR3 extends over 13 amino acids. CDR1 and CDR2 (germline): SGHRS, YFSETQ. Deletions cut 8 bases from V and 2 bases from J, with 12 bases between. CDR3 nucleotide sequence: TGCGCCAGTGGCAGGCAGCCCACAGATACGCAGTATTTT. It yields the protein CASGRQPTDTQYF.

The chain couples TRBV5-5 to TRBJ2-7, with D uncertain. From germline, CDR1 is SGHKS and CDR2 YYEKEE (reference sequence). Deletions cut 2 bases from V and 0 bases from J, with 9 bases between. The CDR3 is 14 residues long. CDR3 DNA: TGTGCCAGCAGCTTTAGCCCGAGCTCCTACGAGCAGTACTTC. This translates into CASSFSPSSYEQYF. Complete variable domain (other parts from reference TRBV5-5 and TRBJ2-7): DAGVTQSPTHLIKTRGQQVTLRCSPISGHKSVSWYQQVLGQGPQFIFQYYEKEERGRGNFPDRFSARQFPNYSSELNVNALLLGDSALYLCASSFSPSSYEQYFGPGTRLTVT.

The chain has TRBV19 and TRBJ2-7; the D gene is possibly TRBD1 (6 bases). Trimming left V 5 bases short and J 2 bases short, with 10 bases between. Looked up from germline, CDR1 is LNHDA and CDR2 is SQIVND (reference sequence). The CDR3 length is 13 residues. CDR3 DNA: TGTGCCAGTAGTCTGGGACAAACCTACGAGCAGTACTTC. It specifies CASSLGQTYEQYF.

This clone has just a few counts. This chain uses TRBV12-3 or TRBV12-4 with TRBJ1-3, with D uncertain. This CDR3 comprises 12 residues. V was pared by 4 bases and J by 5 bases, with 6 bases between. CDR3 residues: CASSWERNTIYF. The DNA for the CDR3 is TGTGCCAGCAGTTGGGAGAGAAACACCATATATTTT.